These 11 T cell receptor beta chains share one sample of origin, sequenced in a study of blood T cell repertoires in COVID-19. Clones were sequenced by immunoSEQ multiplex PCR, and TCRdb holds only the in-frame ones, with some missing. The table records approximately 82,000 clones, roughly four fifths of them present only once. The source material was peripheral blood. These receptors originate from a woman in her 70s with acute or convalescent COVID-19.

This clone was detected only a few times. The chain links TRBV24-1 to TRBJ2-1, with TRBD1 identical over 9 bases. The CDR3 is 17 amino acids. The V gene's germline CDR1 is KGHDR and CDR2 SFDVKD. Losses at the gene ends were 4 bases for V and 7 bases for J; bases not matched to a gene: 13. CDR3 bases: TGTGCCACCAGTGACGACAGGGGGGCACATGGGGGGAATGAGCAGTTCTTC. Translating it yields CATSDDRGAHGGNEQFF.

This sequence joins TRBV10-2 and TRBJ1-3, with D possibly matching TRBD1 (6 bases). Germline-derived CDR1 and CDR2 are WSHSY and SAAADI. The V end lost 3 bases, the J end lost 5 bases, and 14 bases lay between the germline ends. The CDR3 extends over 15 amino acids. In DNA, the CDR3 is TGCGCCAGCAGTGAACCCTCGACAGGCCGAAACACCATATATTTT. Its protein product is CASSEPSTGRNTIYF.

This chain's CDR3 is CASSDQGAEGNTIYF. CDR3 sequence (DNA): TGTGCCAGCAGTGACCAGGGGGCGGAAGGAAACACCATATATTTT. The chain combines TRBV2 with TRBJ1-3; 8 bases map to TRBD1. V was pared by 3 bases and J by 4 bases, with 5 bases of the junction left unmatched. CDR3 size: 15 residues. Germline CDR1 and CDR2: SNHLY and FYNNEI.

This sequence joins TRBV24-1 and TRBJ2-5; D might be TRBD1 (5 bases). The CDR3 length is 15 residues. The V end was cut by 0 bases, the J end by 2 bases, with 9 bases between. Germline CDR1 and CDR2: KGHDR and SFDVKD. CDR3: CATSDLSPGQETQYF. CDR3 DNA: TGTGCCACCAGTGATTTGAGTCCAGGGCAAGAGACCCAGTACTTC.

The chain recombines TRBV5-1 with TRBJ2-3, with no clear D. The CDR3 spans 14 residues. V was cut by 4 bases and J by 3 bases, with 12 bases left in between. Germline CDR1 and CDR2: SGHRS and YFSETQ. The CDR3: CASSHPDKTDTQYF. The CDR3 DNA is TGCGCCAGCAGCCACCCCGACAAAACAGATACGCAGTATTTT.

The chain employs TRBV5-1 and TRBJ2-5; TRBD2 is a possible D gene (6 bases). V was trimmed by 0 bases and J by 3 bases, leaving 12 bases between them. Germline V gene lookup returns CDR1 SGHRS and CDR2 YFSETQ. The CDR3 covers 15 residues. As DNA, the CDR3 is TGCGCCAGCAGCTTGGAGGGGTCGGGGGAAGAGACCCAGTACTTC. Translating gives CASSLEGSGEETQYF.

The chain joins TRBV5-8 to TRBJ1-2; D is perhaps TRBD1 (5 bases). Trimming stripped 0 bases from V and 1 base from J, with 10 bases between. The CDR3 length is 15 residues. The germline V gene has CDR1 SGHTS and CDR2 YDEGEE. The DNA for the CDR3 is TGTGCCAGCAGCTTGGGCGGACACTATAACTATGGCTACACCTTC. Protein: CASSLGGHYNYGYTF.

J is TRBJ2-5 and V is TRBV5-1; 12 bases line up with TRBD2. The CDR3 runs to 17 residues. V shed 0 bases, J shed 1 base, and the junction held 4 bases outside the gene matches. The germline V gene has CDR1 SGHRS and CDR2 YFSETQ. CDR3 nucleotide sequence: TGCGCCAGCAGCTTGGGGCTAGCGGGAGGGGTCCAAGAGACCCAGTACTTC. It specifies CASSLGLAGGVQETQYF. The complete variable domain, with remaining parts taken from reference TRBV5-1 and TRBJ2-5, reads KAGVTQTPRYLIKTRGQQVTLSCSPISGHRSVSWYQQTPGQGLQFLFEYFSETQRNKGNFPGRFSGRQFSNSRSEMNVSTLELGDSALYLCASSLGLAGGVQETQYFGPGTRLLVL.

The rearrangement joins TRBV5-6 to TRBJ1-1, with D possibly matching TRBD1 (5 bases). V was trimmed by 4 bases and J by 5 bases, leaving 18 bases between them. Germline V lookup: CDR1 SGHDT, CDR2 YYEEEE. The CDR3 covers 15 residues. The CDR3 DNA reads TGTGCCAGCAGCCGGAGCGTAAGGGGCTTGACTGAAGCTTTCTTT. Its translation is CASSRSVRGLTEAFF.

The rearrangement uses TRBV19 and TRBJ2-2, with D tentatively TRBD2 (5 bases). The CDR3 extends over 15 amino acids. V was trimmed by 3 bases and J by 4 bases, leaving 12 bases between them. Germline V gives CDR1 LNHDA, CDR2 SQIVND (reference sequence). This CDR3 is CASSIWGVGTGELFF. In DNA, the CDR3 is TGTGCCAGTAGTATTTGGGGAGTTGGCACCGGGGAGCTGTTTTTT.

The chain recombines TRBV19 with TRBJ1-6, with D possibly matching TRBD1 (6 bases). From germline, CDR1 is LNHDA and CDR2 SQIVND (reference sequence). The V end was cut by 3 bases, the J end by 12 bases, with 15 bases between. The CDR3 is 14 residues long. The CDR3 sequence: CASSMGRGSGPLHF. The CDR3 DNA follows: TGTGCCAGTAGTATGGGCAGGGGAAGCGGACCCCTCCACTTT.